The 22 T cell receptor beta chains presented below share a single source sample, sequenced in a study of cytomegalovirus exposure and HLA in healthy donors. The PCR made use of 60 Vbeta and 13 Jbeta primers. Measured with immunoSEQ multiplex PCR; TCRdb has only the in-frame clones, and not every one. The top ten hold around 0.38% of the sample, which has almost 200,000 clones, about 76% seen once. The sequenced material came from PBMCs. These receptors all come from a male donor in good health and CMV-seropositive.

The chain uses TRBV7-8 and TRBJ2-1, with 8 nucleotides matching TRBD2. The trim removed 3 bases at V and 8 bases at J, leaving 9 bases unmatched. CDR3 length: 15 amino acids. CDR1 and CDR2 from the germline V gene are SGHVS and FQNEAQ. The CDR3 reads CASSFRRGGQHEQFF. In nucleotides, the CDR3 is TGTGCCAGCAGCTTTCGCCGGGGGGGGCAACATGAGCAGTTCTTC.

CDR3 amino acids: CASSDGGSSYNSPLHF. CDR3 bases: TGTGCCAGCAGCGATGGGGGGAGCTCCTATAATTCACCCCTCCACTTT. The chain combines TRBV9 with TRBJ1-6, with a possible D match to TRBD1 (5 bases). Trimming shortened V by 3 bases and J by 0 bases, and 10 bases separated the two germline ends. Germline assignment: CDR1 SGDLS and CDR2 YYNGEE. This CDR3 region has 16 residues.

The V gene is TRBV6-4, the J gene TRBJ2-5, with no clear D. Trimming cost V 1 base and J 1 base, with 10 bases left between them. The CDR3 runs to 15 residues. In germline, CDR1 is MRHNA, CDR2 SNTAGT. The CDR3 bases are TGTGCCAGCAGTGACTTACCCGGCGGCCAAGAGACCCAGTACTTC. Protein: CASSDLPGGQETQYF.

The chain recombines TRBV11-2 with TRBJ2-3; the match to TRBD1 covers 10 bases. Germline V gene lookup returns CDR1 SGHAT and CDR2 FQNNGV. Trimming took 1 base from V and 6 from J; bases not matched to a gene: 10. CDR3 size: 17 residues. The CDR3 DNA is TGTGCCAGCAGCTTAGTGGGTAGGACAGGGGGTTGGGATACGCAGTATTTT. The encoded protein is CASSLVGRTGGWDTQYF.

The count of this clone is one. This chain links TRBV5-1 with TRBJ2-5; 13 bases fit TRBD2. The trim removed 4 bases at V and 5 bases at J, leaving 11 bases unmatched. The germline V gene encodes CDR1 SGHRS and CDR2 YFSETQ. The CDR3 is 17 residues long. CDR3 bases: TGCGCCAGCAGCCTTAGCCCGGGACTAGCGGGAACGGAGACCCAGTACTTC. Translating it yields CASSLSPGLAGTETQYF. Full variable domain (outside the CDR3, taken from reference TRBV5-1 and TRBJ2-5): KAGVTQTPRYLIKTRGQQVTLSCSPISGHRSVSWYQQTPGQGLQFLFEYFSETQRNKGNFPGRFSGRQFSNSRSEMNVSTLELGDSALYLCASSLSPGLAGTETQYFGPGTRLLVL.

V gene TRBV28 combines with J gene TRBJ2-7; D gene ambiguous. The V end was cut by 4 bases, the J end by 4 bases, with 11 bases between. The CDR3 covers 13 residues. Per germline, CDR1 MDHEN and CDR2 SYDVKM. The CDR3, as DNA: TGTGCCAGCAGTTCGGTCCGATCATACGAGCAGTACTTC. Translated, it gives CASSSVRSYEQYF.

The V call is TRBV28, the J call TRBJ1-3, with D tentatively TRBD1 (6 bases). The CDR3 consists of 14 residues. V was shortened by 4 bases and J by 2 bases, with 9 bases between the two germline ends. CDR1 and CDR2 from the germline V gene are MDHEN and SYDVKM. CDR3 bases: TGTGCCAGCAGTTCTACAGGGACTGGAAACACCATATATTTT. Translating it yields CASSSTGTGNTIYF.

J is TRBJ2-7 and V is TRBV16, with D perhaps matching TRBD1 (6 bases). V lost 6 bases and J 3 bases, leaving 18 bases between the germline ends. Germline V gene sequence: CDR1 KGHSY, CDR2 FQNENV. CDR3 length: 15 amino acids. CDR3 amino acids: CASSPWMGHLYEQYF. The CDR3 bases are TGTGCCAGCAGTCCATGGATGGGACACCTCTACGAGCAGTACTTC. Combining the CDR3 with reference TRBV16 and TRBJ2-7 gives the whole variable domain GEEVAQTPKHLVRGEGQKAKLYCAPIKGHSYVFWYQQVLKNEFKFLISFQNENVFDETGMPKERFSAKCLPNSPCSLEIQATKLEDSAVYFCASSPWMGHLYEQYFGPGTRLTVT.

The chain has TRBV6-6 and TRBJ2-5; D call uncertain. The end of the DNA is better explained by TRBJ2-7, so the J call may be wrong. Germline V lookup: CDR1 MNHNY, CDR2 SVGAGI (reference sequence). This CDR3 spans 14 amino acids. The CDR3: CASSYDSQSYEQYF. The CDR3 bases are TGTGCCAGCAGTTACGACTCGCAGTCCTACGAGCAGTACTTC.

This clone came up a few times. The chain has TRBV6-5 and TRBJ2-7, with D perhaps TRBD2 (5 bases). Germline-derived CDR1 and CDR2 are MNHEY and SVGAGI. The CDR3 loop spans 15 amino acids. Trimming stripped 6 bases from V and 6 bases from J, with 21 bases between. The CDR3 nucleotides are TGTGCCAGCAGCCTTCGCGGCGGAGGAAGGCCCGAGCAGTACTTC. It specifies CASSLRGGGRPEQYF.

The CDR3 here is CASSLRTSGSSTDTQYF. CDR3 in DNA: TGTGCCAGCAGCTTACGGACTAGCGGGAGTAGCACAGATACGCAGTATTTT. The V and J genes are TRBV9 and TRBJ2-3, with 13 bases aligning to TRBD2. V was pared by 4 bases and J by 0 bases, with 5 bases of the junction left unmatched. CDR1 is SGDLS and CDR2 is YYNGEE in the germline V gene. The CDR3 loop spans 17 amino acids.

The chain combines TRBV5-1 with TRBJ1-1; unclear D gene. V was trimmed by 0 bases and J by 1 base, leaving 10 bases between them. From germline, CDR1 is SGHRS and CDR2 YFSETQ. This CDR3 has 15 amino acids. The DNA of the CDR3 is TGCGCCAGCAGCTTGGATAGGCCGGGGAACACTGAAGCTTTCTTT. Its translation is CASSLDRPGNTEAFF.

This rearrangement joins TRBV4-2 to TRBJ2-7; D is possibly TRBD2 (5 bases). The CDR3 is made up of 15 amino acids. V was pared by 4 bases and J by 1 base, with 14 bases between. CDR1 and CDR2 (germline): LGHNA, YNFKEQ. Written as DNA, the CDR3 is TGTGCCAGCAGCCTCTCGGGGATAGGGTCCTACGAGCAGTACTTC. It codes for CASSLSGIGSYEQYF.

As to this clone: Within the sample, other DNA sequences also encode this same CDR3. The CDR3 loop reads CASSPTGDTLQETQYF. CDR3 nucleotides: TGTGCCAGCAGCCCGACCGGGGACACTCTCCAAGAGACCCAGTACTTC. The chain couples TRBV9 to TRBJ2-5, with TRBD1 as a possible D gene (6 bases). The CDR3 is 16 amino acids. Germline CDR1 SGDLS, CDR2 YYNGEE. Trimming shortened V by 4 bases and J by 1 base, and 17 bases separated the two germline ends.

The chain is built from TRBV6-6 and TRBJ1-6; 9 nucleotides line up with TRBD1. J gave up 2 bases and V 6 bases, and 5 bases lay outside the gene matches. Germline CDR1 reads MNHNY; CDR2 reads SVGAGI (reference sequence). This CDR3 has 16 amino acids. The DNA of the CDR3 is TGTGCCAGCAGCCCAGACAGGGGGGCCTATAATTCACCCCTCCACTTT. This gives the protein CASSPDRGAYNSPLHF.

The V gene is TRBV5-1, the J gene TRBJ2-3; TRBD2 agrees at 12 bases. CDR1 SGHRS and CDR2 YFSETQ come from the germline V gene. The J segment lost 6 bases and the V segment lost 0 bases, leaving 2 bases of the junction unmatched. The CDR3 is made up of 15 amino acids. The CDR3 DNA sequence: TGCGCCAGCAGCTTGGCTAGCGGGGGGGGTGATACGCAGTATTTT. Its translation: CASSLASGGGDTQYF. Variable domain in full (rest from reference TRBV5-1 and TRBJ2-3): KAGVTQTPRYLIKTRGQQVTLSCSPISGHRSVSWYQQTPGQGLQFLFEYFSETQRNKGNFPGRFSGRQFSNSRSEMNVSTLELGDSALYLCASSLASGGGDTQYFGPGTRLTVL.

This sequence joins TRBV18 and TRBJ1-4; 11 bases align to TRBD1. CDR1 is KGHSH and CDR2 is LQKENI in the germline V gene. The CDR3 length is 17 residues. Trimming took 8 bases from V and 3 from J; bases not matched to a gene: 11. This CDR3 reads CASTRTGGLPPNEKLFF. CDR3 DNA sequence: TGTGCCAGCACTAGGACAGGGGGCTTGCCGCCTAATGAAAAACTGTTTTTT.

This clone was seen only a few times. V gene TRBV6-6 combines with J gene TRBJ1-4; tentatively, D is TRBD1 (5 bases). V lost 4 bases and J lost 10, with 13 bases in between. The CDR3 sequence is 13 residues long. The germline CDR1 and CDR2 sequences are MNHNY and SVGAGI (reference sequence). CDR3 nucleotides: TGTGCCAGCAGTTCACCAGGGAGGGGAAAACTGTTTTTT. It codes for CASSSPGRGKLFF.

The CDR3 loop reads CASSQQYEQYF. In DNA form, the CDR3 reads TGTGCCAGCAGCCAACAATACGAGCAGTACTTC. The rearrangement joins TRBV5-5 to TRBJ2-7; no firm D call. The germline gives CDR1 SGHKS, CDR2 YYEKEE (reference sequence). The CDR3 loop spans 11 amino acids. The ends were cut back, 4 bases at V and 4 bases at J, with 6 bases in the middle.

This rearrangement joins TRBV7-2 to TRBJ2-2; D is undetermined. Trimming removed 1 base from V and 8 bases from J, with 11 bases in between. Germline V gene sequence: CDR1 SGHTA, CDR2 FQGNSA. The CDR3 consists of 14 residues. The CDR3, as DNA: TGTGCCAGCAGCTTAGAGTACTCGGGTGGGGAGCTGTTTTTT. It translates to CASSLEYSGGELFF.

V and J are TRBV9 and TRBJ1-6; D might be TRBD1 (5 bases). The CDR3 loop spans 15 amino acids. V lost 0 bases and J 7 bases, leaving 11 bases between the germline ends. Looked up from germline, CDR1 is SGDLS and CDR2 is YYNGEE. This CDR3 reads CASSVAVGGNSPLHF. Written as DNA, the CDR3 is TGTGCCAGCAGCGTAGCCGTGGGGGGGAATTCACCCCTCCACTTT.

This clone was seen a handful of times. In nucleotides, the CDR3 is TGTGCCAGCAGTGACTCCGACAGGGGGACTGAAGCTTTCTTT. It yields the protein CASSDSDRGTEAFF. This chain uses TRBV6-4 with TRBJ1-1, with TRBD1 matching 9 bases. Germline values: CDR1 MRHNA, CDR2 SNTAGT. This CDR3 contains 14 residues. After removal of 0 bases from V and 5 bases from J, the junction contained 1 base not matched to a gene.